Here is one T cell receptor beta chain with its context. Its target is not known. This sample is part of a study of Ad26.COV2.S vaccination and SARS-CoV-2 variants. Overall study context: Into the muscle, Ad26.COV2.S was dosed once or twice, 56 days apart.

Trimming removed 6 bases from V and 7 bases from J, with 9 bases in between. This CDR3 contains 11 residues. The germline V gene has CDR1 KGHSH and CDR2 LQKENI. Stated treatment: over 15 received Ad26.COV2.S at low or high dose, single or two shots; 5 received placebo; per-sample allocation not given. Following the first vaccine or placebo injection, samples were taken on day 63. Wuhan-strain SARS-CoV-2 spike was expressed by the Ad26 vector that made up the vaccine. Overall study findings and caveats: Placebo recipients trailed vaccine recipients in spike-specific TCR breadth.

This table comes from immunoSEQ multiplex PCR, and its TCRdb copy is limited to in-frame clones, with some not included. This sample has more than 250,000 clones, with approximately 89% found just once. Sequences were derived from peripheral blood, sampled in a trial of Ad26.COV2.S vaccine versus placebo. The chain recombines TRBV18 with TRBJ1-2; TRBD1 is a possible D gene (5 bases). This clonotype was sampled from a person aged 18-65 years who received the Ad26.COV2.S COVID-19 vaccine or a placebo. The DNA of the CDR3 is TGTGCCAGCTCGGGGACGGGTGGCTACACCTTC. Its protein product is CASSGTGGYTF.